Listed below are T cell receptor beta chains from one sample, sequenced in a study of T-cell memory formation after mild COVID-19. TCRdb processed the 5' RACE reads anew with MiXCR; each CDR3 protein has one entry. This table holds hundreds of thousands of distinct CDR3 sequences, approximately 19% found once. Material for sequencing was PBMCs or a T cell subset sorted from them (not recorded which). The source of these receptors is an adult woman who had mild COVID-19 (a few samples of this study predate the infection). Cell type and time point are not known. CDR3s leave out the opening cysteine and the closing phenylalanine or tryptophan.

v_gene,j_gene,len,CDR3aa
TRBV4-2,TRBJ2-2,13,ASSPGGANTGELF
TRBV15,TRBJ2-4,13,ATSREDTWSDIQY
TRBV5-6,TRBJ2-3,14,ASSPVDGISTDTQY
TRBV30,TRBJ2-4,13,AWRSRVELTNIQY
TRBV24-1,TRBJ2-7,11,ATQATTNYEQY
TRBV10-3,TRBJ2-1,17,AISDPGLAGGPPYNEQF
TRBV12-3/TRBV12-4,TRBJ2-7,11,ASSLAPDTGED
TRBV20-1,TRBJ1-6,12,SARVGGGYSPLH
TRBV5-1,TRBJ1-4,13,ASSRQSSGNEKLF
TRBV12-3/TRBV12-4,TRBJ2-1,15,ASSLQPWDRVDNEQF
TRBV12-3/TRBV12-4,TRBJ1-2,13,ASSFRQANNYGYT
TRBV6-2/TRBV6-3,TRBJ2-7,13,ASSYPAGGRDEQY
TRBV4-3,TRBJ2-1,14,ASSQGWTSAYNEQF
TRBV24-1,TRBJ2-6,13,ATSPDRAGANVLT
TRBV5-1,TRBJ2-3,15,ASSPSSGGTSTDTQY
TRBV5-1,TRBJ2-1,12,ASSLDRGYNEQF
TRBV20-1,TRBJ1-1,12,SARDPRANTEAF
TRBV29-1,TRBJ2-7,12,SLVPGQGSYEQY
TRBV9,TRBJ1-1,14,ASSEGTWGGDTEAF
TRBV24-1,TRBJ1-1,15,ATSDLPGQGEDTEAF
TRBV15,TRBJ2-7,12,ATSSWDSGGEQY
TRBV7-9,TRBJ2-3,13,ASSLEGLAGSTQY
TRBV12-3/TRBV12-4,TRBJ1-2,14,ASSRSFPLANYGYT
TRBV19,TRBJ2-5,13,ASSSGGRVGETQY
TRBV7-2,TRBJ2-1,11,ASSSDSTNEQF
TRBV5-1,TRBJ2-3,13,ASSLAGGASDTQY
TRBV7-6,TRBJ2-3,15,ASSRSISGDSTDTQY
TRBV4-2,TRBJ1-2,13,ASSQENTGSRGYT
TRBV7-2,TRBJ2-3,16,ASSFFLRLRESTDTQY
TRBV13,TRBJ1-6,13,ASSFRGPFDSPLH
TRBV28,TRBJ1-6,13,ASSAQGSYNSPLH
TRBV20-1,TRBJ2-5,13,SCLAGAEYQETQY
TRBV20-1,TRBJ2-7,12,SAEDLHNSYEQY
TRBV29-1,TRBJ2-6,11,SAAGSGANVLT
TRBV3-1,TRBJ2-3,15,ASSQDHLGSSTDTQY
TRBV5-1,TRBJ2-7,12,ASSQTVAGKEQY
TRBV12-3/TRBV12-4,TRBJ2-1,14,ASSFEVAGEVNEQF
TRBV7-2,TRBJ2-1,21,ASSLFGSARGLAGGFSYNEQF
TRBV7-9,TRBJ2-5,11,ASSPMQRETQY
TRBV6-5,TRBJ2-7,13,ASKILAGEGHEQY
TRBV6-6,TRBJ1-1,11,ASSPDRPGWAF
TRBV18,TRBJ2-2,14,ASSPRTGSVAGELF
TRBV7-3,TRBJ2-2,12,ASSLNAVTGELF
TRBV7-2,TRBJ2-1,13,ASSSGLAGYNEQF
TRBV7-6,TRBJ2-5,13,ASSRQGVWGETQY
TRBV6-5,TRBJ2-1,12,ASSPGLGYNEQF
TRBV9,TRBJ2-6,14,ASSRDSISGANVLT
TRBV27,TRBJ2-2,10,AVGGAPGELF
TRBV25-1,TRBJ2-1,12,ASRTPVGYPEQF